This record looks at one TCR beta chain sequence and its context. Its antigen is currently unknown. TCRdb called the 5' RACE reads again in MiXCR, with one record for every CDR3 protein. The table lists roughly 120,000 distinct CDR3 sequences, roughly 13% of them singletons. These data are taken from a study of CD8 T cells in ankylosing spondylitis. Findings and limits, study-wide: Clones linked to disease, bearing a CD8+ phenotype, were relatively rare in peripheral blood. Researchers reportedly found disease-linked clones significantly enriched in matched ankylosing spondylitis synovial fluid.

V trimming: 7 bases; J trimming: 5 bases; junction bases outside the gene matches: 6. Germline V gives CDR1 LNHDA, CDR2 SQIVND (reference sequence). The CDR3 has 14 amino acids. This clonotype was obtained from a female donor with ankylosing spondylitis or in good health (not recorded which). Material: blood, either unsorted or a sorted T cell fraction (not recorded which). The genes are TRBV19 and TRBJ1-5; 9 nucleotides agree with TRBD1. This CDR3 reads CASKTGQGDQPQHF. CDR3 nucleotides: TGTGCCAGTAAAACGGGACAGGGCGATCAGCCCCAGCATTTT.